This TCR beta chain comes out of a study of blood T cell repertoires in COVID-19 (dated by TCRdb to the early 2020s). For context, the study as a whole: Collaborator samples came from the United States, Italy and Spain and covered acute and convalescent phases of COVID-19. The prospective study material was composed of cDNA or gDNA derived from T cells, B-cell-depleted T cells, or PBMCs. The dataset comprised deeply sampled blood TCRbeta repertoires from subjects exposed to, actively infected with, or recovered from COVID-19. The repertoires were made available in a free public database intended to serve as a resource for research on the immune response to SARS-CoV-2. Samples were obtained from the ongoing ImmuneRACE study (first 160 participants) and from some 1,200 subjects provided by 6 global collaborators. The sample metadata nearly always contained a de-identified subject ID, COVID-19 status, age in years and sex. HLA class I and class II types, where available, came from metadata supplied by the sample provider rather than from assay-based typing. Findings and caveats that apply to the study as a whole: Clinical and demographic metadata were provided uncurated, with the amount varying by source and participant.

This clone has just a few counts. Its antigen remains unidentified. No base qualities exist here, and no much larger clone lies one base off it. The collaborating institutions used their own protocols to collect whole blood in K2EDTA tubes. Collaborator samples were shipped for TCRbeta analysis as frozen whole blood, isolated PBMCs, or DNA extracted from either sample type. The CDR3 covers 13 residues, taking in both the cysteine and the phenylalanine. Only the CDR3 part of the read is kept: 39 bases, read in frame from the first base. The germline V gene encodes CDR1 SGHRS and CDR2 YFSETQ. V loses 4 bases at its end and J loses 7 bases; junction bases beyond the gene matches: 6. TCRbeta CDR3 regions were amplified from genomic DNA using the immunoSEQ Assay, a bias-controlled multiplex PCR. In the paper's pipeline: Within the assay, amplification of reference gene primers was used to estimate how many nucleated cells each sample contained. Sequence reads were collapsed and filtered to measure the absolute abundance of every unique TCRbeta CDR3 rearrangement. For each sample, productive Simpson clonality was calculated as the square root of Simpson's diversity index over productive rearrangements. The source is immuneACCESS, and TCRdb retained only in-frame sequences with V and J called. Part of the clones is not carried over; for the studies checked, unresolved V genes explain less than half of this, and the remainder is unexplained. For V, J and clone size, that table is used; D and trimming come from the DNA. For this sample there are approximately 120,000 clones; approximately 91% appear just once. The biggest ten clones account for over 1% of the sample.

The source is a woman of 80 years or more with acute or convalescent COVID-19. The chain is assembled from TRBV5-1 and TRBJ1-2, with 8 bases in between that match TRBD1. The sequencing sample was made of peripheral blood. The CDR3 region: CASSTDREVGYTF. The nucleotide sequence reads TGCGCCAGCAGCACGGACAGGGAGGTTGGCTACACCTTC.